This T cell receptor beta chain was profiled in a study of control samples from healthy donors and cancer patients. Ten or more counts support this clone. The trim removed 6 bases at V and 5 bases at J, leaving 6 bases unmatched. The germline gives CDR1 MNHEY, CDR2 SVGAGI. This CDR3 is 14 amino acids long. Sequenced by immunoSEQ multiplex PCR; TCRdb stores in-frame clones only, minus some. The table lists around 250,000 clones, approximately 80% of them singletons. The receptor comes from a woman aged 55 to 70 with lung cancer. Sequencing was performed on PBMCs. The chain uses TRBV6-5 and TRBJ1-4; 7 positions match TRBD1. The chain's CDR3 is CASRPTGDNEKLFF. The CDR3 bases are TGTGCCAGCAGACCTACAGGGGACAATGAAAAACTGTTTTTT.